This TCR beta chain was identified during a study of beta chain features in type 1 diabetes. About the study: Patients and healthy donors were similar in age, gender and cell yields. Over all samples combined, some 110 million sorted cells were examined. Overall study results and limits: Type 1 diabetes patients had VDJ junctions that carried fewer insertions and more deletions. Among patients with Type 1 diabetes, TCRB CDR3s were moderately but significantly shorter in every one of the four CD4+ subsets.

Reverse transcribing all isolated RNA meant expressed TCRB transcripts were sequenced. Generated by immunoSEQ multiplex PCR, the TCRdb table keeps only in-frame clones and is missing some. The sample lists 300,000 to 350,000 clones; about 14% were seen once. This clone was seen a handful of times. Its specificity is not known. Trimming removed 4 bases at V and 3 bases at J, with 8 bases between. Germline assignment: CDR1 SQVTM and CDR2 ANQGSEA. This CDR3 has 12 amino acids. The sample comprised naive CD4+ T cells from blood. The TCR was taken from a woman aged 18-29 years with type 1 diabetes. The chain recombines TRBV29-1 with TRBJ2-3; tentatively, D is TRBD2 (5 bases). CDR3 amino acids: CSVGPGTDTQYF. The CDR3 DNA reads TGCAGCGTTGGGCCGGGGACAGATACGCAGTATTTT.